Listed here is a single T cell receptor (beta chain). What it recognizes is unknown. This entry is derived from a study of cytomegalovirus exposure and HLA in healthy donors. Study-wide points: As a later analysis showed, a missense DCLRE1C variant was linked to trimming of TCR beta V- and J-genes. Some V segments, including TRBV6-2 and TRBV6-3, were excluded as indistinguishable. High specificity and sensitivity for cytomegalovirus status were reported for the classifier. In an earlier analysis, in approximately 570 donors, most V segments appeared productive either ~87% or ~30% of the time.

The V gene's germline CDR1 is SGHNT and CDR2 YENEEA. The CDR3 consists of 15 residues. Trimming took off 2 bases at V and 4 bases at J, with 12 bases between the two ends. Use of 60 Vbeta and 13 Jbeta primers characterized the PCR. The repertoire was sequenced with immunoSEQ multiplex PCR; TCRdb's copy has only in-frame clones and lacks some. Here the sample spans 58,000 or so clones, 75% being singletons. This rearrangement joins TRBV11-3 to TRBJ2-1; D possibly corresponds to TRBD2 (5 bases). The sequence derives from a woman between 35 and 50 years old in good health and CMV-seropositive. The specimen sequenced was PBMCs. CDR3: CASSLMRASYNEQFF. For the CDR3, the DNA is TGTGCCAGCAGCTTAATGCGGGCCTCTTACAATGAGCAGTTCTTC.